These 24 T cell receptor beta chains share one sample of origin, sequenced in a study of T cells in Graves' hyperthyroidism and ophthalmopathy. The source material, RNA transcripts, was used to amplify TCR beta CDR3 regions. The HTBI primer set was used in a first-round RT-PCR of the TCR CDR3. TCRdb reprocessed the multiplex PCR reads with MiXCR, giving one entry per CDR3 protein. The sample holds a few hundred thousand distinct CDR3 sequences, roughly 50% seen once. Sample: peripheral blood or thyroid tissue (not recorded which). The receptors were sampled from a woman aged 18-35 years with Graves' hyperthyroidism.

This clonotype is a singleton in its sample. The chain couples TRBV7-2 to TRBJ2-7, with 10 nucleotides matching TRBD2. The CDR3 spans 14 residues. Germline V CDR1 and CDR2: SGHTA, FQGNSA. Losses at the gene ends were 5 bases for V and 3 bases for J; bases not matched to a gene: 4. DNA of the CDR3: TGTGCCAGCAGCAGACTAGCGGGTGTCTACGAGCAGTACTTC. It specifies CASSRLAGVYEQYF.

Comment on this clonotype: Sequence at one end of the junction differs from germline and may be a read error. V and J are TRBV7-9 and TRBJ2-2; D uncertain. The CDR3 extends over 15 amino acids. Per germline, CDR1 SEHNR and CDR2 FQNEAQ (reference sequence). The CDR3 sequence: CVSSLAVMSTGELFF. The CDR3 nucleotides read TGTGTCAGCAGCTTAGCCGTGATGAGCACCGGGGAGCTGTTTTTT. Full variable domain (outside the CDR3, taken from reference TRBV7-9 and TRBJ2-2): DTGVSQNPRHKITKRGQNVTFRCDPISEHNRLYWYRQTLGQGPEFLTYFQNEAQLEKSRLLSDRFSAERPKGSFSTLEIQRTEQGDSAMYLCVSSLAVMSTGELFFGEGSRLTVL.

This clonotype was counted once. The chain joins TRBV7-8 to TRBJ1-5; 9 positions agree with TRBD1. The CDR3 consists of 17 residues. V dropped 5 bases and J dropped 0; count of bases not matched to a gene: 8. Germline CDR1 and CDR2: SGHVS and FQNEAQ. The CDR3 sequence: CASSEPGQGYSNQPQHF. For the CDR3, the DNA is TGTGCCAGCAGCGAACCGGGACAGGGATATAGCAATCAGCCCCAGCATTTT.

About this clonotype itself: Since a much larger clone is just one base distant, this may be a read error. The CDR3 does not close with the conserved phenylalanine or tryptophan, likely indicating a read error. The genes are TRBV11-1 and TRBJ1-1; D might be TRBD1 (5 bases). V dropped 8 bases and J dropped 2 bases, with 12 bases sitting between them. CDR1 is SGHAT, CDR2 FQDESV, per germline (reference sequence). The CDR3 has 13 residues. For the CDR3, the DNA is TGTGCCAGCGAGGGGCACCTTAACACTGAAGCTTTCTCT. Translating gives CASEGHLNTEAFS.

This clonotype has at least ten counts. The chain recombines TRBV6-5 with TRBJ2-7, with 7 nucleotides matching TRBD1. CDR1 is MNHEY and CDR2 is SVGAGI in the germline V gene. CDR3 length: 14 amino acids. V trimming: 5 bases; J trimming: 2 bases; junction bases outside the gene matches: 6. In DNA, the CDR3 is TGTGCCAGCAGTCCCACAGGGGTCCCCTACGAGCAGTACTTC. Translation: CASSPTGVPYEQYF.

This clonotype was counted many times. This chain links TRBV7-3 with TRBJ1-1; 7 bases map to TRBD1. Germline trimming cut 4 bases from V and 5 bases from J; bases unmatched to any gene: 4. The germline V gene encodes CDR1 SGHTA and CDR2 FQGTGA. The length of the CDR3 is 13 residues. In DNA, the CDR3 is TGTGCCAGCAGCTCGACAGGGAGAACTGAAGCTTTCTTT. Translation gives CASSSTGRTEAFF.

The V call is TRBV10-2, the J call TRBJ2-2; D remains unclear. Trimming stripped 6 bases from V and 7 bases from J, with 3 bases between. This CDR3 comprises 10 residues. Germline-derived CDR1 and CDR2 are WSHSY and SAAADI. The CDR3 loop is CASRDGELFF. CDR3 bases: TGCGCCAGCAGAGACGGGGAGCTGTTTTTT.

The chain has TRBV27 and TRBJ2-7; TRBD1 matches at 11 bases. CDR3 length: 13 amino acids. Germline CDR1 MNHEY, CDR2 SMNVEV (reference sequence). After removal of 4 bases from V and 7 bases from J, the junction contained 3 bases not matched to a gene. CDR3 amino acids: CASSWGQGEEQYF. CDR3 nucleotides: TGTGCCAGCAGTTGGGGACAGGGGGAAGAGCAGTACTTC.

The genes are TRBV29-1 and TRBJ1-5, with D possibly TRBD1 on 6 matching bases. Germline CDR1 SQVTM, CDR2 ANQGSEA. CDR3 size: 11 residues. This CDR3 reads CSFTGFQPQHF. The CDR3 coding sequence is TGCAGTTTTACAGGGTTTCAGCCCCAGCATTTT. The whole variable domain, filled in from reference TRBV29-1 and TRBJ1-5, reads SAVISQKPSRDICQRGTSLTIQCQVDSQVTMMFWYRQQPGQSLTLIATANQGSEATYESGFVIDKFPISRPNLTFSTLTVSNMSPEDSSIYLCSFTGFQPQHFGDGTRLSIL.

V gene TRBV4-2 combines with J gene TRBJ1-5; D not resolved. Trimming cost V 1 base and J 2 bases, with 9 bases left between them. Germline V lookup: CDR1 LGHNA, CDR2 YNFKEQ. This CDR3 has 15 amino acids. CDR3 residues: CASSQAGNGNQPQHF. CDR3 bases: TGTGCCAGCAGCCAAGCGGGTAATGGCAATCAGCCCCAGCATTTT.

This clonotype showed up just once. The V call is TRBV20-1, the J call TRBJ2-7; the match to TRBD2 covers 8 bases. The germline gives CDR1 DFQATT, CDR2 SNEGSKA (reference sequence). The CDR3 has 14 amino acids. V shed 6 bases, J shed 4 bases, and the junction held 11 bases outside the gene matches. The CDR3 is CSATSGGRWYEQYF. For the CDR3, the DNA is TGCAGTGCCACCTCGGGCGGGAGGTGGTACGAGCAGTACTTC.

The rearrangement uses TRBV7-2 and TRBJ2-5; 7 bases are a match to TRBD1. The CDR3 length is 15 residues. The germline V gene has CDR1 SGHTA and CDR2 FQGNSA. V lost 4 bases to trimming and J lost 5 bases; unmatched junction nucleotides: 10. The CDR3 sequence is CASSSARGGDETQYF. As DNA, the CDR3 is TGTGCCAGCAGCTCTGCGCGAGGGGGCGATGAGACCCAGTACTTC.

The rearrangement links TRBV29-1 to TRBJ1-2; no definite D call. The germline CDR1 and CDR2 sequences are SQVTM and ANQGSEA. The CDR3 is made up of 15 amino acids. The V end lost 2 bases, the J end lost 4 bases, and 17 bases lay between the germline ends. The CDR3 nucleotides are TGCAGCGTTGAAAGTGGTGTAGCGGGCCCCTATGGCTACACCTTC. It yields the protein CSVESGVAGPYGYTF.

In the case of this clonotype: A clone one base away is much larger, so this may be a read error. The CDR3 sequence is CVSSQDYGTQYF. CDR3 sequence (DNA): TGTGTCAGCAGCCAAGATTACGGGACCCAGTACTTC. The chain recombines TRBV3-1 with TRBJ2-5; no clear D gene. This CDR3 is built from 12 residues. Per the germline V gene, CDR1 is LGHDT and CDR2 is YNNKEL (reference sequence).

This clonotype was detected only once. V and J are TRBV10-3 and TRBJ1-1; D possibly corresponds to TRBD1 (5 bases). The CDR3 has 12 amino acids. V lost 8 bases to trimming and J lost 4 bases, with 11 bases between them. Germline loops: CDR1 ENHRY, CDR2 SYGVKD. The CDR3 here is CAIEQGRTEAFF. CDR3 nucleotides: TGTGCCATCGAGCAGGGCCGCACTGAAGCTTTCTTT.

This clonotype appeared many times. The chain joins TRBV29-1 to TRBJ2-6; tentatively, D is TRBD1 (6 bases). V lost 8 bases and J lost 1, with 18 bases in between. The germline V gene encodes CDR1 SQVTM and CDR2 ANQGSEA. The CDR3 runs 16 residues. In DNA form, the CDR3 reads TGCAGCCCTAGGGGACAAAAAGGATCTGGGGCCAACGTCCTGACTTTC. It is translated as CSPRGQKGSGANVLTF.

A word on this clonotype: With a much larger clone just one base away, this may be a read error. This CDR3 is missing its conserved last phenylalanine or tryptophan, likely due to a read error. V usage is TRBV3-1 and J usage is TRBJ1-1, with TRBD1 as a possible D gene (6 bases). Per the germline V gene, CDR1 is LGHDT and CDR2 is YNNKEL (reference sequence). CDR3 length equals 14 residues. V was shortened by 1 base and J by 4 bases, with 10 bases between the two germline ends. The CDR3, as DNA: TGTGCCAGCAGCCAAGCGGGGGCGATCACTGAAGCTTTCCTT. This gives the protein CASSQAGAITEAFL.

This clonotype was observed at least ten times. CDR3 DNA: TGTGCCAGCAGTTACTCGATCAAAGGAGAGACCCAGTACTTC. This codes for CASSYSIKGETQYF. The chain employs TRBV6-2 or TRBV6-3 and TRBJ2-5, with D unclear. Deletions cut 0 bases from V and 4 bases from J, with 9 bases between. CDR3 length: 14 residues. The germline gives CDR1 MNHEY, CDR2 SVGEGT.

This sequence joins TRBV15 and TRBJ2-7; D not resolved. CDR3 size: 13 residues. The V gene's germline CDR1 is LNHNV and CDR2 YYDKDF (reference sequence). The ends were cut back, 3 bases at V and 2 bases at J, with 8 bases in the middle. CDR3 DNA: TGTGCCACCAGCAGCACCCTTCCCTACGAGCAGTACTTC. Protein: CATSSTLPYEQYF.

Note on this clonotype: With a much larger clone just one base away, this may be a read error. This sequence joins TRBV7-6 and TRBJ1-1; no firm D call. The CDR3 contains 14 residues. Germline V gene lookup returns CDR1 SGHVS and CDR2 FNYEAQ. Trimming took off 1 base at V and 0 bases at J, with 6 bases between the two ends. The DNA of the CDR3 is TGTGCCAGCAGCTTAGTGGAACTGAACACTGAAGCTTTCTTT. Translated: CASSLVELNTEAFF.

This clonotype was picked up many times. The rearrangement links TRBV7-9 to TRBJ2-7; D might be TRBD2 (6 bases). V lost 5 bases and J 1 base, leaving 15 bases between the germline ends. Looked up from germline, CDR1 is SEHNR and CDR2 is FQNEAQ (reference sequence). This CDR3 comprises 15 residues. CDR3 nucleotide sequence: TGTGCCAGCAGCCCGTGGAGGGAAGGGTCCTACGAGCAGTACTTC. It yields the protein CASSPWREGSYEQYF.

The chain couples TRBV29-1 to TRBJ2-7; D is possibly TRBD1 or TRBD2 (5 bases each). Between the trimmed V and J ends, which lost 4 bases and 3 bases, there was a span of 16 bases. The CDR3 is 14 residues long. CDR1 and CDR2 (germline): SQVTM, ANQGSEA. CDR3 bases: TGCAGCGTTGGTGAGGGGTACACTTACTACGAGCAGTACTTC. It translates to CSVGEGYTYYEQYF.

V usage is TRBV25-1 and J usage is TRBJ1-2, with a possible D match to TRBD1 (5 bases). V dropped 4 bases and J dropped 4 bases, with 16 bases sitting between them. Per the germline V gene, CDR1 is MGHDK and CDR2 is SYGVNS. This CDR3 contains 15 residues. CDR3 in DNA: TGTGCCAGCAGTGCTAGAGATCAGGGAACCTATGGCTACACCTTC. Protein product: CASSARDQGTYGYTF.

This clonotype was counted a few times. One end of the junction varies from germline; a read error may be responsible. The chain employs TRBV7-9 and TRBJ2-7; TRBD2 matches 10 bases. The germline V gene encodes CDR1 SEHNR and CDR2 FQNEAQ (reference sequence). The CDR3 is 16 residues long. The CDR3 coding sequence is TGTGCTAGCAGCTTTCCGGGACTAGCGAGCGAGGACGAGCAGTACTTC. Amino acid sequence: CASSFPGLASEDEQYF. The full variable domain, in which reference TRBV7-9 and TRBJ2-7 provide the parts outside the CDR3, is DTGVSQNPRHKITKRGQNVTFRCDPISEHNRLYWYRQTLGQGPEFLTYFQNEAQLEKSRLLSDRFSAERPKGSFSTLEIQRTEQGDSAMYLCASSFPGLASEDEQYFGPGTRLTVT.